This T cell receptor (beta chain) was captured by sequencing in a study of T cell clusters in autoimmune cytopenias. Across the study: The median distinct TRB clonotype count was approximately 2,500 per sample, from a median roughly 51,000 reads. Findings and caveats of the study: TRB repertoire shifts in secondary cytopenia and chronic lymphocytic leukemia mostly reflected lymphoma, not autoimmunity.

TRB was amplified from about 270 ng of peripheral blood genomic DNA per sample. This CDR3 comprises 14 residues. CDR1 LNHDA and CDR2 SQIVND come from the germline V gene (reference sequence). TRB rearrangements were amplified by touch-down multiplex PCR with mixed TRB-A/B primers. TCRdb reprocessed the multiplex PCR reads; each CDR3 protein has one entry and no DNA is given. The listing records nearly 15,000 distinct CDR3 sequences. Points on this clonotype: Its antigen is unknown.

The same sample was also used in a study of T cell repertoires in aging, cancer and after chemotherapy. From that report: Healthy donors lost TCR diversity with age mainly through richness, cancer patients through richness and evenness. Across the chemotherapy interval, each cancer cohort showed higher median generation probability, suggesting thymic rebound.

The sequencing input was peripheral blood. The rearrangement uses TRBV19 and TRBJ2-7; no DNA is available, so the TRBD1 call from TCRdb remains unchecked. The receptor's source is a human donor in good health. CDR3 protein: CASSTEGAYYEQYF.